The 10 T cell receptor beta chains given below trace back to one sample, sequenced in a study of CD8 T cells in ankylosing spondylitis. MiXCR was run by TCRdb on the 5' RACE reads, yielding one entry per CDR3 protein. The sample carries about 240,000 distinct CDR3 sequences, approximately 11% recorded once. The sample comprised blood, either unsorted or a sorted T cell fraction (not recorded which). The origin of the receptors is a male donor with ankylosing spondylitis or in good health (not recorded which).

This clonotype was seen many times. The chain joins TRBV5-6 to TRBJ2-5; weak D call: TRBD1 (6 bases). This CDR3 region has 13 residues. V lost 3 bases and J 2 bases, leaving 8 bases between the germline ends. Germline loops: CDR1 SGHDT, CDR2 YYEEEE. The CDR3: CASSWTVQETQYF. The CDR3 DNA is TGTGCCAGCAGCTGGACAGTTCAAGAGACCCAGTACTTC.

This clonotype was seen at least ten times. V gene TRBV5-1 combines with J gene TRBJ2-1; TRBD1 or TRBD2 may be the D gene (5 bases each). From germline, CDR1 is SGHRS and CDR2 YFSETQ. The V end was cut by 2 bases, the J end by 6 bases, with 15 bases between. This CDR3 region has 15 residues. This chain's CDR3 is CASSFMGDWGNEQFF. CDR3 DNA sequence: TGCGCCAGCAGCTTTATGGGGGATTGGGGCAATGAGCAGTTCTTC.

This clonotype was found many times. The chain employs TRBV25-1 and TRBJ1-3; no reliable D call. Trimming cost V 6 bases and J 6 bases, with 9 bases left between them. This CDR3 has 12 amino acids. Germline V gene sequence: CDR1 MGHDK, CDR2 SYGVNS. CDR3 in DNA: TGTGCCAGCAGGGCGGAGGTAAACACCATATATTTT. This codes for CASRAEVNTIYF. Combining the CDR3 with reference TRBV25-1 and TRBJ1-3 gives the whole variable domain EADIYQTPRYLVIGTGKKITLECSQTMGHDKMYWYQQDPGMELHLIHYSYGVNSTEKGDLSSESTVSRIRTEHFPLTLESARPSHTSQYLCASRAEVNTIYFGEGSWLTVV.

J is TRBJ1-1 and V is TRBV6-1, with 7 nucleotides matching TRBD1. Germline lookup yields CDR1 MNHNS and CDR2 SASEGT. This CDR3 comprises 14 residues. V was pared by 8 bases and J by 2 bases, with 8 bases of the junction left unmatched. CDR3 protein: CASLSGQLNTEAFF. The CDR3 coding sequence is TGTGCCAGCCTATCGGGACAGCTAAACACTGAAGCTTTCTTT.

This clonotype was detected ten times or more. V usage is TRBV12-3 or TRBV12-4 and J usage is TRBJ1-4; D gene ambiguous. Trimming stripped 6 bases from V and 8 bases from J, with 16 bases between. The CDR3 contains 14 residues. In nucleotides, the CDR3 is TGTGCCAGCAGGCGGACGGCGTCGGGGGAAAAACTGTTTTTT. Its protein product is CASRRTASGEKLFF.

This clonotype has just a few counts. This chain uses TRBV3-1 with TRBJ1-2; D gene uncertain. The CDR3 is 13 residues long. Germline-derived CDR1 and CDR2 are LGHDT and YNNKEL (reference sequence). With 1 base removed from V and 8 bases from J, the gap between germline ends came to 11 bases. CDR3 in amino acids: CASSQGAGLGYTF. The DNA of the CDR3 is TGTGCCAGCAGCCAAGGGGCGGGTCTGGGCTACACCTTC.

This clonotype has at least ten counts. This chain links TRBV2 with TRBJ1-1; D is ambiguous. The germline V gene encodes CDR1 SNHLY and CDR2 FYNNEI. The CDR3 covers 14 residues. Trimming left V 4 bases short and J 9 bases short, with 18 bases between. The CDR3 sequence: CASSGPWETGKAFF. As DNA, the CDR3 is TGTGCCAGCAGTGGACCCTGGGAAACGGGAAAAGCTTTCTTT.

This clonotype was seen ten or more times. The rearrangement joins TRBV5-1 to TRBJ2-7; no clear D gene. Per germline, CDR1 SGHRS and CDR2 YFSETQ. Deletions cut 2 bases from V and 4 bases from J, with 7 bases between. The CDR3 totals 12 residues. Written as DNA, the CDR3 is TGCGCCAGCAGCTTAACAACTTACGAGCAGTACTTC. This translates into CASSLTTYEQYF. The full variable domain, with the rest looked up from reference TRBV5-1 and TRBJ2-7, is KAGVTQTPRYLIKTRGQQVTLSCSPISGHRSVSWYQQTPGQGLQFLFEYFSETQRNKGNFPGRFSGRQFSNSRSEMNVSTLELGDSALYLCASSLTTYEQYFGPGTRLTVT.

For this clonotype: Being one base from a much bigger clone, this may be a read error. V usage is TRBV5-1 and J usage is TRBJ2-5; TRBD2 matches 8 bases. The germline gives CDR1 SGHRS, CDR2 YFSETQ. The CDR3 is 15 residues long. V shed 4 bases and J 3 bases; nucleotides not matched to a gene: 8. The CDR3 here is CASSPSTSGKETQYF. CDR3 coding DNA: TGCGCCAGCAGCCCCTCCACTAGCGGCAAAGAGACCCAGTACTTC.

The rearrangement links TRBV7-9 to TRBJ1-2, with 10 bases that match TRBD1. Germline assignment: CDR1 SEHNR and CDR2 FQNEAQ (reference sequence). After removal of 3 bases from V and 7 bases from J, the junction contained 14 bases not matched to a gene. This CDR3 has 17 residues. Written as DNA, the CDR3 is TGTGCCAGCAGCTTTTCCGGGACAGGGGCCGGATTAGGTGGCTACACCTTC. This translates into CASSFSGTGAGLGGYTF.